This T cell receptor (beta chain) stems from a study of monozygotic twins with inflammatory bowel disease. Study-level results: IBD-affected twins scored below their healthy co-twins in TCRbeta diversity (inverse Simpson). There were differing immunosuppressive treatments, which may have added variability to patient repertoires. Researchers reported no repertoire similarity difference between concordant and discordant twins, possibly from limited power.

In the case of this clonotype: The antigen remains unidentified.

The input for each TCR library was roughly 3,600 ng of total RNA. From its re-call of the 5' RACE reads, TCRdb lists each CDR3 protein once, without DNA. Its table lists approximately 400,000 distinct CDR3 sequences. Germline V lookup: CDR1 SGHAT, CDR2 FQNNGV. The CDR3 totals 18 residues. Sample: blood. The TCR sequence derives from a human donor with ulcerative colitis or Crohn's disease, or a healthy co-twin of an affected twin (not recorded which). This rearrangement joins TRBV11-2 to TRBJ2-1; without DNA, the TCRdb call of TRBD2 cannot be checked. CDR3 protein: CAITVSGGRPSSYNEQFF.